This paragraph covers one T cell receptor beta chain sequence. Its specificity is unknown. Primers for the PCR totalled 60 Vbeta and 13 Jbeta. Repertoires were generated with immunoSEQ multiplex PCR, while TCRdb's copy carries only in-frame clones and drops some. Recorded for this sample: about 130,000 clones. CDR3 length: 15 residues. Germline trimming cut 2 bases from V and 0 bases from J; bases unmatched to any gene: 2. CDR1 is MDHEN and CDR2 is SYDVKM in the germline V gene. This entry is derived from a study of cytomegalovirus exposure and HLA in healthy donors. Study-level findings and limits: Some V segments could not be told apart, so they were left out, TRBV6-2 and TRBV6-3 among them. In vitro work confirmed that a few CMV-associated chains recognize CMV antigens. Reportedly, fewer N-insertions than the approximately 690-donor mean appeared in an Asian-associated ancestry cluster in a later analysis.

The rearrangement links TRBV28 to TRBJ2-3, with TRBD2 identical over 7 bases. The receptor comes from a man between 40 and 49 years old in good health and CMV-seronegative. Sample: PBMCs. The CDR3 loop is CASSLSGDSTDTQYF. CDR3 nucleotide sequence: TGTGCCAGCAGTTTAAGCGGGGATAGCACAGATACGCAGTATTTT.